A single sample gave rise to the 3 T cell receptor beta chains below, sequenced in a study of Ad26.COV2.S vaccination and SARS-CoV-2 variants. Treatment in this sample: some 20 received Ad26.COV2.S at low or high dose, single or two shots; roughly 5 received placebo; per-sample allocation not given. Specimens were obtained on day 63 following the first vaccine or placebo injection. The assay was immunoSEQ multiplex PCR, and TCRdb's table has in-frame clones only and misses some. Among roughly 400,000 clones listed, about 90% were seen once. The input for sequencing was peripheral blood, taken in a trial of Ad26.COV2.S vaccine versus placebo. The receptors originated from a person aged 18-65 years who received the Ad26.COV2.S COVID-19 vaccine or a placebo.

The V call is TRBV7-2, the J call TRBJ2-2; D not resolved. The CDR3 covers 15 residues. The germline gives CDR1 SGHTA, CDR2 FQGNSA. Trimming cost V 5 bases and J 2 bases, with 12 bases left between them. The CDR3 DNA reads TGTGCCAGCAGCCGTAACTGGGGAAACACCGGGGAGCTGTTTTTT. Translating gives CASSRNWGNTGELFF.

The V and J genes are TRBV9 and TRBJ2-3; TRBD1 or TRBD2 may be the D gene (6 bases each). V was shortened by 6 bases and J by 1 base, with 12 bases between the two germline ends. This CDR3 has 14 residues. Germline V gene lookup returns CDR1 SGDLS and CDR2 YYNGEE. Here the CDR3 reads CASKSGEGTDTQYF. The DNA of the CDR3 is TGTGCCAGCAAATCAGGGGAGGGCACAGATACGCAGTATTTT.

This chain links TRBV5-4 with TRBJ1-1; 8 bases are a match to TRBD1. The CDR3 is made up of 13 amino acids. The V gene's germline CDR1 is SGHNT and CDR2 YYREEE (reference sequence). The V segment lost 3 bases and the J segment 6 bases; nucleotides outside the gene matches: 4. CDR3 residues: CASSWGQVAEAFF. The CDR3 DNA follows: TGTGCCAGCAGCTGGGGACAGGTCGCTGAAGCTTTCTTT.